This is a list of T cell receptor beta chains from one sample in a study of beta chain features in type 1 diabetes. Using immunoSEQ multiplex PCR, the repertoire was profiled, and TCRdb retains in-frame clones only, with some absent. This sample has about 330,000 clones; roughly 11% occur once, and the top ten carry 0.015% to 0.02%. The sample taken for sequencing was naive CD4+ T cells from blood. Receptor source: a woman in her 30s in good health. Both conserved end residues are part of each CDR3. Fields, in order: V gene, D gene, J gene, clone size, CDR3 protein, CDR3 DNA. D genes are given only for firm matches. The size entry is marked missing in some rows and otherwise reads once, few, many or a size class.

>TRBV28|-|TRBJ2-1|-
CASKQGAYNEQFF
TGTGCCAGCAAGCAGGGTGCCTACAATGAGCAGTTCTTC
>TRBV7-9|TRBD1|TRBJ2-7|-
CASSLEGGGSYEQYF
TGTGCCAGCAGCTTAGAAGGGGGCGGCTCCTACGAGCAGTACTTC
>TRBV7-2|TRBD1|TRBJ1-4|few
CASSLARRQGEKLFF
TGTGCCAGCAGCTTAGCGCGGAGACAGGGTGAAAAACTGTTTTTT
>TRBV7-9|-|TRBJ2-2|-
CASSQNRLNTGELFF
TGTGCCAGCAGCCAGAACAGGTTGAACACCGGGGAGCTGTTTTTT
>TRBV18|TRBD1|TRBJ2-1|-
CASSPLQGAQNEQFF
TGTGCCAGCTCACCGTTACAGGGGGCACAGAATGAGCAGTTCTTC
>TRBV11-2|-|TRBJ2-7|-
CASSPPRGWRASEQYF
TGTGCCAGCAGCCCGCCCCGTGGATGGAGGGCCTCCGAGCAGTACTTC
>TRBV6-5|-|TRBJ2-1|-
CASSYSGNNNEQFF
TGTGCCAGCAGTTACTCCGGTAATAACAATGAGCAGTTCTTC
>TRBV7-9|-|TRBJ2-7|-
CASSSGTMGLKSSYEQYF
TGTGCCAGCAGCTCCGGTACAATGGGACTGAAGAGCTCCTACGAGCAGTACTTC
>TRBV6-5|TRBD1|TRBJ2-2|few
CASRRRQGVTGELFF
TGTGCCAGCAGAAGACGTCAGGGGGTCACCGGGGAGCTGTTTTTT
>TRBV6-5|-|TRBJ2-5|-
CASSYSGRFQETQYF
TGTGCCAGCAGTTACTCGGGCAGGTTCCAAGAGACCCAGTACTTC
>TRBV7-2|TRBD2|TRBJ2-7|-
CASSLVGLAEQYF
TGTGCCAGCAGCTTAGTTGGACTAGCCGAGCAGTACTTC
>TRBV2|-|TRBJ2-4|-
CASSDGLRGNIQYF
TGTGCCAGCAGTGACGGACTCCGGGGGAACATTCAGTACTTC
>TRBV7-6|-|TRBJ2-5|few
CASSLSGGPQETQYF
TGTGCCAGCAGCTTATCGGGGGGCCCGCAAGAGACCCAGTACTTC
>TRBV30|TRBD2|TRBJ2-1|-
CALKRTSGSSSYNEQFF
TGTGCCTTGAAACGGACTAGCGGGTCTTCATCCTACAATGAGCAGTTCTTC
>TRBV15|TRBD1|TRBJ1-2|few
CATSRGADRVNGYTF
TGTGCCACCAGCAGAGGGGCGGACAGGGTAAATGGCTACACCTTC
>TRBV30|TRBD1|TRBJ2-5|few
CAWSNKFSGTDVLETQYF
TGTGCCTGGAGCAACAAATTCTCCGGGACAGATGTTTTGGAGACCCAGTACTTC
>TRBV6-5|TRBD2|TRBJ2-2|-
CASSFKRGGNTGELFF
TGTGCCAGCAGTTTCAAGCGGGGCGGGAACACCGGGGAGCTGTTTTTT
>TRBV29-1|TRBD2|TRBJ2-5|few
CSVGESSGRARQETQYF
TGCAGCGTCGGGGAGTCTAGCGGGAGGGCCAGGCAAGAGACCCAGTACTTC
>TRBV4-2|-|TRBJ2-1|few
CASSQAAEVGNEQFF
TGTGCCAGCAGCCAAGCGGCTGAGGTGGGTAATGAGCAGTTCTTC
>TRBV28|TRBD2|TRBJ2-7|-
CASSSPARLAGGGEQYF
TGTGCCAGCAGTTCCCCGGCCAGACTAGCGGGAGGAGGTGAGCAGTACTTC
>TRBV5-1|TRBD1|TRBJ1-1|few
CASSSGQGLNTEAFF
TGCGCCAGCAGCTCGGGACAGGGGCTGAACACTGAAGCTTTCTTT
>TRBV12-5|-|TRBJ2-6|few
CASGLVNRVRGANVLTF
TGTGCTAGTGGTTTGGTAAACAGGGTGAGAGGGGCCAACGTCCTGACTTTC